This record looks at one TCR beta chain sequence and its context. Antigen: not known. The data derive from a study of blood T cells in healthy people across ages. Notes on the study in general: Aged donors had fewer naive CD4+ cells and lower diversity than long-lived donors.

Then a second PCR, running roughly 7 to 11 cycles, was carried out with a sample-barcoded 5' primer and a J-beta primer mix. Each cDNA molecule was tagged by a template-switch adaptor that had 12 random nucleotides. One entry per CDR3 protein results from TCRdb running MiXCR on the 5' RACE reads. The repertoire has hundreds of thousands of distinct CDR3 sequences, about 56% of them found once; the top ten carry roughly 25%. This CDR3 has 14 amino acids. Germline V lookup: CDR1 SGHRS, CDR2 YFSETQ. V lost 5 bases, J lost 0 bases, and 11 bases lay in between. Healthy Caucasians from Russia aged roughly 6 to 95 served as donors. The extraction recovered at least 6 micrograms of total RNA per sample.

Sequenced sample: blood. This receptor was identified in a man aged 40-49 years in good health. This chain links TRBV5-1 with TRBJ2-5; D is uncertain. CDR3 coding DNA: TGCGCCAGCAGTCAGGACGCGAACCAAGAGACCCAGTACTTC. This codes for CASSQDANQETQYF.